Listed below are T cell receptor beta chains from one sample, sequenced in a study of glioma-infiltrating T cells after dendritic cell vaccination. Some clones are missing from TCRdb's copy, which holds only in-frame ones; the method was immunoSEQ multiplex PCR. The repertoire includes around 100,000 clones, 83% of them detected once, and approximately 6.6% sits in the top ten. The sample in question was blood, obtained after dendritic cell vaccination. The receptors derive from a human donor with glioblastoma. Each CDR3 is given without its conserved first and last residue.

v_call cdr3_aa
TRBV2 ASNGQQETQY
TRBV6-1 ASSSTGGGNQPQH
TRBV7-9 ASSLAGGHSDIQY
TRBV29-1 SGKGQVDYGYT
TRBV29-1 SYGSTEAF
TRBV5-1 ASRDITGIAEAF
TRBV2 ASGTGNQPQH
TRBV5-1 ASSYGLLTDTQY
TRBV29-1 SVSLQGSYNEQF
TRBV30 AWSVHGNTIY
TRBV5-1 ASRKGRGGNTEAF
TRBV21-1 ASSRRRYLQNTEAF
TRBV19 ASSIAEAGEQY
TRBV18 ASSPSGQGNYQPQH
TRBV5-1 ASSLGREGDTQY
TRBV7-2 ASSSPFRTSDEQY
TRBV9 ASSQGTSGRSSLVYEQY
TRBV2 ASLGGLSNQPQH
TRBV13 ASSLARAGTEAF
TRBV7-2 ASSLAGHYNSPLH
TRBV5-1 ASSLDGRSGGI